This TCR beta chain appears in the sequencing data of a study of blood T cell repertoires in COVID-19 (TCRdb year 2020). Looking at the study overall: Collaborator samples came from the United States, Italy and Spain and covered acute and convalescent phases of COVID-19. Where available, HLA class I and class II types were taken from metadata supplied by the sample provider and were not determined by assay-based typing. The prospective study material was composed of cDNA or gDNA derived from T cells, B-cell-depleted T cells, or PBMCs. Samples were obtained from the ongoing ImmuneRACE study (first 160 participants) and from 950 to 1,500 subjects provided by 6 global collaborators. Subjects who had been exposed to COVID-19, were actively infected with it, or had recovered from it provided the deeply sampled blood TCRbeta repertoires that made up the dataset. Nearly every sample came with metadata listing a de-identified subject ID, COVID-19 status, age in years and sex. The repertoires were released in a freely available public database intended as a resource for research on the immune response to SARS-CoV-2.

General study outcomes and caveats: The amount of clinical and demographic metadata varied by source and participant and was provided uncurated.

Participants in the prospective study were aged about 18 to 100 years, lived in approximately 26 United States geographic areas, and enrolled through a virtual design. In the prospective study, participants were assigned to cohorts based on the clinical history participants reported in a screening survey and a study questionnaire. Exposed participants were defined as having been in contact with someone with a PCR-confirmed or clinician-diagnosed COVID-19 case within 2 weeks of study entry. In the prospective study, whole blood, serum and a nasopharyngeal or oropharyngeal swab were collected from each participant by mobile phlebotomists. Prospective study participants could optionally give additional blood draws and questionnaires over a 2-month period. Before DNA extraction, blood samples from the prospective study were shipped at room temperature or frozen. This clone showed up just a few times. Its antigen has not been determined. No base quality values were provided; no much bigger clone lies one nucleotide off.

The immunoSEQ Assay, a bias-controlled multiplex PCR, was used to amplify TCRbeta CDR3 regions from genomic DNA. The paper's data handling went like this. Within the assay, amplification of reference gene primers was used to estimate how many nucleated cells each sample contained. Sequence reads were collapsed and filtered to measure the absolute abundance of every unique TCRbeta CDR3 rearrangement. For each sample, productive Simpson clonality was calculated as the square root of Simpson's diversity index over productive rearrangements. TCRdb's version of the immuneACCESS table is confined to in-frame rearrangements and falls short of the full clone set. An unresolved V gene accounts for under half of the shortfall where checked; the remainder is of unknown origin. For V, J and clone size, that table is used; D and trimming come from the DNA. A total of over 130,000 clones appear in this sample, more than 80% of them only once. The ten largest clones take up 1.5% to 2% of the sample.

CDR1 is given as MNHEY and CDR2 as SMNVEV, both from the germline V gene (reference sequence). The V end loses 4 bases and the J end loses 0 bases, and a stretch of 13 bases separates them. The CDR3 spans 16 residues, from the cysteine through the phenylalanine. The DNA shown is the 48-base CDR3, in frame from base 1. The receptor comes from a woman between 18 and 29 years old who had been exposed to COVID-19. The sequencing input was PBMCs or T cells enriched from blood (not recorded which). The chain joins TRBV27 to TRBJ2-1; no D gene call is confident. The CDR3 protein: CASSSLGQSSYNEQFF. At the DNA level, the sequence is TGTGCCAGCAGTTCCCTGGGCCAGAGCTCCTACAATGAGCAGTTCTTC.